One sample yielded the 14 T cell receptor beta chains listed below, sequenced in a study of OX40 agonist ivuxolimab in advanced cancers. The method was immunoSEQ multiplex PCR; TCRdb's version includes in-frame clones alone and lacks a portion of them. The sample has 100,000 to 150,000 clones; about 90% are singletons. Sequencing was performed on CD4+ or CD8+ T cells sorted from blood, taken in a trial of the OX40 agonist ivuxolimab. The receptors here all came from an adult with an advanced solid tumor such as melanoma, head and neck, liver or kidney cancer.

The sample holds a few counts of this clone. The chain combines TRBV14 with TRBJ1-1, with 7 bases fitting TRBD1. The germline gives CDR1 SGHDN, CDR2 FVKESK. The CDR3 totals 13 residues. With V trimmed by 2 bases and J by 4 bases, 1 base remained unmatched. The CDR3 spells CASSQWDSTEAFF. The CDR3 bases are TGTGCCAGCAGCCAATGGGACAGCACTGAAGCTTTCTTT.

This clone showed up just a few times. The J gene is TRBJ2-7, the V gene TRBV6-6, with 7 bases fitting TRBD1. Germline V lookup: CDR1 MNHNY, CDR2 SVGAGI (reference sequence). After removal of 0 bases from V and 7 bases from J, the junction contained 9 bases not matched to a gene. The CDR3 is 15 residues long. The CDR3: CASSYSKGDSGEQYF. CDR3 DNA sequence: TGTGCCAGCAGTTACTCGAAGGGGGACAGTGGGGAGCAGTACTTC.

J is TRBJ1-2 and V is TRBV27; 9 nucleotides match TRBD1. Germline V CDR1 and CDR2: MNHEY, SMNVEV (reference sequence). V dropped 2 bases and J dropped 7; count of bases not matched to a gene: 20. This CDR3 region has 19 residues. CDR3 nucleotides: TGTGCCAGCAGTTTAGGTCTCGGGACAGGGAATGGCCTCGCGGGTGGCTACACCTTC. Protein: CASSLGLGTGNGLAGGYTF.

The sample holds one count of this clone. V usage is TRBV5-1 and J usage is TRBJ1-2; D is ambiguous. In germline, CDR1 is SGHRS, CDR2 YFSETQ. The V and J ends lost 0 bases and 2 bases respectively, with 11 bases between them. There are 15 residues in the CDR3. CDR3 nucleotide sequence: TGCGCCAGCAGCTTGGAGGTGGCTGCGAACTATGGCTACACCTTC. It encodes CASSLEVAANYGYTF.

The chain joins TRBV7-2 to TRBJ1-3, with D hard to call. V lost 5 bases and J lost 0, with 5 bases in between. The germline V gene encodes CDR1 SGHTA and CDR2 FQGNSA. There are 13 residues in the CDR3. This CDR3 is CASSLSSGNTIYF. In nucleotides, the CDR3 is TGTGCCAGCAGCCTCAGCTCTGGAAACACCATATATTTT.

The V and J genes are TRBV11-3 and TRBJ1-3, with 7 bases lining up with TRBD1. CDR3 size: 13 residues. CDR1 and CDR2 from the germline V gene are SGHNT and YENEEA. The ends lost 5 bases at V and 4 bases at J; junction bases unmatched: 2. The CDR3 spells CASSTGQGNTIYF. CDR3 coding DNA: TGTGCCAGCAGCACGGGACAGGGAAACACCATATATTTT.

The chain joins TRBV29-1 to TRBJ2-1; D is uncertain. Trimming stripped 4 bases from V and 5 bases from J, with 3 bases between. Germline V gene data show CDR1 as SQVTM and CDR2 as ANQGSEA. The CDR3 covers 10 residues. The DNA for the CDR3 is TGCAGCGTTGCCAACAATGAGCAGTTCTTC. It yields the protein CSVANNEQFF.

CDR3 region: CASSLGSGRSYNEQFF. DNA of the CDR3: TGTGCCAGCAGCTTAGGTAGCGGACGCTCCTACAATGAGCAGTTCTTC. This chain joins TRBV7-2 and TRBJ2-1; D may be TRBD2 (6 bases). This CDR3 has 16 residues. CDR1 and CDR2 from the germline V gene are SGHTA and FQGNSA. The V and J ends lost 1 base and 0 bases respectively, with 10 bases between them.

This chain connects TRBV12-5 to TRBJ2-5; TRBD1 aligns across 9 bases. This CDR3 region has 14 residues. Trimming removed 6 bases from V and 5 bases from J; junction bases left unmatched: 7. Germline loops: CDR1 LGHNT, CDR2 FRNRAP. Here the CDR3 DNA reads TGTGCTAGTGGGCCGGGACAGGGAGGGGAGACCCAGTACTTC. It codes for CASGPGQGGETQYF.

The V call is TRBV19, the J call TRBJ2-5, with D possibly being TRBD2 (6 bases). Trimming shortened V by 4 bases and J by 5 bases, and 8 bases separated the two germline ends. The CDR3 extends over 12 amino acids. The V gene's germline CDR1 is LNHDA and CDR2 SQIVND (reference sequence). The CDR3 sequence: CASSTGGETQYF. CDR3 DNA sequence: TGTGCCAGTAGTACAGGAGGGGAGACCCAGTACTTC.

This chain connects TRBV28 to TRBJ1-1, with D possibly being TRBD1 (5 bases). CDR3 length equals 15 residues. Germline V gene lookup returns CDR1 MDHEN and CDR2 SYDVKM. The germline V and J ends were trimmed by 4 bases and 0 bases, with 12 bases remaining between them. Written as DNA, the CDR3 is TGTGCCAGCAGTTCCGGGGGAGGCATGAACACTGAAGCTTTCTTT. Protein sequence: CASSSGGGMNTEAFF.

The chain carries TRBV5-4 and TRBJ2-7, with TRBD1 identical over 8 bases. J gave up 1 base and V 0 bases, and 3 bases lay outside the gene matches. Germline V CDR1 and CDR2: SGHNT, YYREEE (reference sequence). There are 15 residues in the CDR3. The CDR3 is CASSLGGDRSYEQYF. In DNA form, the CDR3 reads TGTGCCAGCAGCTTGGGAGGGGACAGGTCCTACGAGCAGTACTTC.

The gene calls are TRBV5-6 and TRBJ2-3; 7 bases map to TRBD1. CDR1 SGHDT and CDR2 YYEEEE come from the germline V gene. The CDR3 sequence is 14 residues long. J gave up 4 bases and V 0 bases, and 2 bases lay outside the gene matches. The CDR3 protein is CASSLGDSSDTQYF. The CDR3 region has the DNA TGTGCCAGCAGCTTGGGGGACAGCTCAGATACGCAGTATTTT.

The chain couples TRBV29-1 to TRBJ2-7; D gene uncertain. The germline gives CDR1 SQVTM, CDR2 ANQGSEA. The CDR3 loop spans 12 amino acids. Deletions cut 4 bases from V and 2 bases from J, with 9 bases between. This CDR3 reads CSVVVRTYEQYF. CDR3 nucleotide sequence: TGCAGCGTTGTGGTCCGCACCTACGAGCAGTACTTC.